The 32 T cell receptor beta chains below come from one sample, sequenced in a study of shared clonotypes between healthy human individuals. TCRdb's copy holds only in-frame clones and misses some; the assay was immunoSEQ multiplex PCR. The sample includes approximately 1.4 million clones, about 98% of them seen just once. The sample taken for sequencing was naive CD4+ T cells sorted from blood. Specified subset: CD45RA+ positively selected. Every receptor here comes from a young man in good health.

Concerning this clone itself: The sample contains more than one DNA sequence encoding this CDR3. The V and J genes are TRBV19 and TRBJ2-1; 8 bases are a match to TRBD2. This CDR3 has 15 residues. Germline V lookup: CDR1 LNHDA, CDR2 SQIVND (reference sequence). V shed 3 bases and J 3 bases; nucleotides not matched to a gene: 4. The chain's CDR3 is CASSITGGSYNEQFF. The CDR3 bases are TGTGCCAGTAGTATTACGGGAGGGAGCTACAATGAGCAGTTCTTC.

The chain links TRBV2 to TRBJ2-7; 8 bases match TRBD1. Losses at the gene ends were 3 bases for V and 4 bases for J; bases not matched to a gene: 5. CDR3 size: 14 residues. Germline CDR1 is SNHLY and CDR2 is FYNNEI. CDR3 loop: CASSDQGANYEQYF. Written as DNA, the CDR3 is TGTGCCAGCAGTGACCAGGGGGCGAATTACGAGCAGTACTTC. The full variable domain, in which reference TRBV2 and TRBJ2-7 provide the parts outside the CDR3, is EPEVTQTPSHQVTQMGQEVILRCVPISNHLYFYWYRQILGQKVEFLVSFYNNEISEKSEIFDDQFSVERPDGSNFTLKIRSTKLEDSAMYFCASSDQGANYEQYFGPGTRLTVT.

In its sample, this clone was seen once. J is TRBJ2-4 and V is TRBV19, with D perhaps TRBD1 (6 bases). The CDR3 has 12 residues. The ends were cut back, 5 bases at V and 8 bases at J, with 10 bases in the middle. The germline gives CDR1 LNHDA, CDR2 SQIVND (reference sequence). The CDR3 loop is CASSLNRDIQYF. The CDR3 region has the DNA TGTGCCAGTAGTCTTAACAGGGACATTCAGTACTTC.

This chain uses TRBV5-4 with TRBJ2-4; weak D call: TRBD1 (5 bases). Germline V gene data show CDR1 as SGHNT and CDR2 as YYREEE (reference sequence). The CDR3 has 16 residues. The V gene lost 0 bases and the J gene lost 3 bases, with 13 bases spanning the gap. CDR3: CASSLGTDSRKNIQYF. The CDR3 nucleotides read TGTGCCAGCAGCTTGGGAACTGACAGTCGCAAAAACATTCAGTACTTC.

This CDR3 reads CASSRDGRHLGRNEQFF. The CDR3 coding sequence is TGTGCCAGCAGCCGAGACGGACGCCACCTGGGGCGCAATGAGCAGTTCTTC. The V call is TRBV7-9, the J call TRBJ2-1; D possibly corresponds to TRBD1 (5 bases). The CDR3 runs to 17 residues. Trimming left V 5 bases short and J 6 bases short, with 23 bases between. CDR1 is SEHNR and CDR2 is FQNEAQ in the germline V gene (reference sequence).

This clone was seen a single time. The same CDR3 also results from other DNA sequences found in this sample. V gene TRBV7-9 combines with J gene TRBJ2-3, with TRBD2 matching 13 bases. With 5 bases clipped from V and 3 bases from J, the junction kept 5 bases outside the gene matches. Germline lookup yields CDR1 SEHNR and CDR2 FQNEAQ (reference sequence). The CDR3 consists of 16 residues. CDR3 protein: CASSPGLAGVTDTQYF. CDR3 in DNA: TGTGCCAGCAGCCCCGGACTAGCGGGAGTAACAGATACGCAGTATTTT.

V usage is TRBV5-6 and J usage is TRBJ2-2; TRBD2 agrees at 13 bases. The CDR3 extends over 17 amino acids. The J segment lost 5 bases and the V segment lost 3 bases, leaving 7 bases of the junction unmatched. Looked up from germline, CDR1 is SGHDT and CDR2 is YYEEEE. The CDR3 loop is CASSWTSGSLGTGELFF. The CDR3 bases are TGTGCCAGCAGCTGGACTAGCGGGAGTTTGGGAACCGGGGAGCTGTTTTTT.

J is TRBJ2-2 and V is TRBV5-4, with 7 bases fitting TRBD2. V shed 4 bases, J shed 0 bases, and the junction held 9 bases outside the gene matches. The CDR3 is 17 residues long. The germline V gene encodes CDR1 SGHNT and CDR2 YYREEE (reference sequence). For the CDR3, the DNA is TGTGCCAGCAGCCCGAATCGCGGGGGTACGAACACCGGGGAGCTGTTTTTT. Protein sequence: CASSPNRGGTNTGELFF.

The chain carries TRBV7-9 and TRBJ2-1; 8 nucleotides align to TRBD1. The CDR3 length is 13 residues. J was trimmed by 6 bases and V by 8 bases; bases with no gene match: 6. The V gene's germline CDR1 is SEHNR and CDR2 FQNEAQ (reference sequence). The CDR3 nucleotides read TGTGCCAGCGTATTCGGACAGGGCAATGAGCAGTTCTTC. Translating gives CASVFGQGNEQFF.

The CDR3 DNA sequence: TGTGCCAGCAGCCTTGACAGGGGAGAGGACGAGCAGTACTTC. Translation gives CASSLDRGEDEQYF. V gene TRBV5-8 combines with J gene TRBJ2-7; TRBD1 matches at 8 bases. V lost 4 bases and J lost 5; bases outside the gene matches: 8. This CDR3 comprises 14 residues. Germline CDR1 and CDR2: SGHTS and YDEGEE.

The chain links TRBV29-1 to TRBJ2-5; D is unclear. The CDR3 has 12 residues. Trimming pared 5 bases from V and 1 base from J, leaving 8 bases between. From germline, CDR1 is SQVTM and CDR2 ANQGSEA. CDR3 sequence (DNA): TGCAGCGTTTTCGACATCCAAGAGACCCAGTACTTC. Translation gives CSVFDIQETQYF.

With regard to this clone: The same CDR3 can be traced to other DNA sequences in this sample. The chain combines TRBV25-1 with TRBJ2-6; D call uncertain. V lost 6 bases and J 0 bases, leaving 3 bases between the germline ends. The CDR3 loop spans 13 amino acids. CDR1 and CDR2 (germline): MGHDK, SYGVNS. CDR3 sequence: CASRDSGANVLTF. CDR3 nucleotides: TGTGCCAGCAGAGACTCTGGGGCCAACGTCCTGACTTTC.

The V and J genes are TRBV7-9 and TRBJ1-2; weak D call: TRBD1 (6 bases). CDR1 SEHNR and CDR2 FQNEAQ come from the germline V gene (reference sequence). The CDR3 extends over 14 amino acids. V was shortened by 5 bases and J by 5 bases, with 15 bases between the two germline ends. The CDR3 DNA reads TGTGCCAGCAGCGGTCAACAGGGAGGGTATGGCTACACCTTC. Its translation is CASSGQQGGYGYTF.

This clone has more than one count but fewer than ten. The junction differs from germline at one of its ends, possibly a read error. The genes are TRBV5-4 and TRBJ1-4; no clear D. The CDR3 is made up of 13 amino acids. Germline-derived CDR1 and CDR2 are SGHNT and YYREEE (reference sequence). The CDR3 reads CASSWAFSEELFF. As DNA, the CDR3 is TGTGCCAGCAGCTGGGCATTCTCTGAAGAACTGTTTTTT.

The CDR3 sequence is CASSQLSGISTDTQYF. For the CDR3, the DNA is TGCGCCAGCAGCCAGCTCAGCGGGATCAGCACAGATACGCAGTATTTT. This chain links TRBV4-3 with TRBJ2-3; 7 positions agree with TRBD2. The V gene's germline CDR1 is LGHNA and CDR2 YSLEER. Germline trimming cut 3 bases from V and 0 bases from J; bases unmatched to any gene: 6. This CDR3 has 16 amino acids.

The genes are TRBV5-1 and TRBJ1-2; D might be TRBD1 (6 bases). Germline assignment: CDR1 SGHRS and CDR2 YFSETQ. The CDR3 is 15 amino acids. The V and J ends lost 0 bases and 5 bases respectively, with 14 bases between them. This CDR3 reads CASSLDPGAGYGYTF. In DNA form, the CDR3 reads TGCGCCAGCAGCTTGGACCCGGGGGCGGGGTATGGCTACACCTTC.

In DNA form, the CDR3 reads TGTGCCAGCAGCCATACGGCCAGGACTAGCGGAAATGAGCAGTTCTTC. Protein: CASSHTARTSGNEQFF. The rearrangement joins TRBV7-6 to TRBJ2-1, with 10 bases lining up with TRBD2. The V and J ends lost 5 bases and 7 bases, in that order; junction bases with no gene match: 11. The CDR3 length is 16 residues. Germline CDR1 is SGHVS and CDR2 is FNYEAQ.

This chain uses TRBV14 with TRBJ1-2; D is uncertain. Trimming cost V 0 bases and J 2 bases, with 10 bases left between them. The CDR3 runs 15 residues. The V gene's germline CDR1 is SGHDN and CDR2 FVKESK. CDR3 coding DNA: TGTGCCAGCAGCCAAGATATTAGGGAAAACTATGGCTACACCTTC. Its translation: CASSQDIRENYGYTF. The whole variable domain, filled in from reference TRBV14 and TRBJ1-2, reads EAGVTQFPSHSVIEKGQTVTLRCDPISGHDNLYWYRRVMGKEIKFLLHFVKESKQDESGMPNNRFLAERTGGTYSTLKVQPAELEDSGVYFCASSQDIRENYGYTFGSGTRLTVV.

V and J are TRBV6-6 and TRBJ1-3, with D uncertain. Germline V gene sequence: CDR1 MNHNY, CDR2 SVGAGI (reference sequence). The CDR3 has 14 residues. V lost 7 bases and J lost 2, with 12 bases in between. The CDR3 nucleotides are TGTGCCAGCACTAAGACTGAAGCTGGAAACACCATATATTTT. Translation gives CASTKTEAGNTIYF.

The chain employs TRBV27 and TRBJ1-2; D may be TRBD1 (5 bases). The CDR3 length is 16 residues. Trimming took off 0 bases at V and 8 bases at J, with 19 bases between the two ends. The germline V gene has CDR1 MNHEY and CDR2 SMNVEV (reference sequence). The CDR3 loop reads CASSLSPVTAGRGYTF. CDR3 nucleotides: TGTGCCAGCAGTTTATCCCCCGTGACCGCAGGGAGGGGCTACACCTTC.

The V gene is TRBV27, the J gene TRBJ1-1, with D perhaps TRBD1 (5 bases). Germline CDR1 is MNHEY and CDR2 is SMNVEV (reference sequence). The V end lost 7 bases, the J end lost 1 base, and 16 bases lay between the germline ends. The CDR3 is made up of 15 amino acids. CDR3 loop: CASTLSGLTNTEAFF. In nucleotides, the CDR3 is TGTGCCAGCACCCTATCGGGACTAACGAACACTGAAGCTTTCTTT.

The CDR3 region is CATSRVEGSYSNQPQHF. The CDR3 nucleotides are TGTGCCACCAGCAGAGTTGAGGGGTCCTATAGCAATCAGCCCCAGCATTTT. The chain employs TRBV15 and TRBJ1-5, with D maybe TRBD1 (5 bases). Germline values: CDR1 LNHNV, CDR2 YYDKDF (reference sequence). Trimming stripped 1 base from V and 0 bases from J, with 13 bases between. The CDR3 totals 17 residues.

This clone has just one count. The J gene is TRBJ2-2, the V gene TRBV5-4; 7 positions match TRBD2. This CDR3 has 16 amino acids. Trimming cost V 0 bases and J 1 base; bases outside gene matches: 3. Germline CDR1 is SGHNT and CDR2 is YYREEE (reference sequence). The CDR3: CASSLAGGLNTGELFF. Written as DNA, the CDR3 is TGTGCCAGCAGCTTGGCGGGGGGATTGAACACCGGGGAGCTGTTTTTT.

The chain has TRBV5-4 and TRBJ1-3, with 9 nucleotides matching TRBD1. V lost 2 bases, J lost 2 bases, and 8 bases stayed unmatched. Per the germline V gene, CDR1 is SGHNT and CDR2 is YYREEE (reference sequence). The CDR3 is 17 residues long. The CDR3 bases are TGTGCCAGCAGCTTAACTTACAGGGGGCGCGCTGGAAACACCATATATTTT. Protein product: CASSLTYRGRAGNTIYF. Supplemented by reference TRBV5-4 and TRBJ1-3, the full variable domain reads ETGVTQSPTHLIKTRGQQVTLRCSSQSGHNTVSWYQQALGQGPQFIFQYYREEENGRGNFPPRFSGLQFPNYSSELNVNALELDDSALYLCASSLTYRGRAGNTIYFGEGSWLTVV.

Regarding this clone: Other nucleotide sequences in the sample specify the same CDR3. The V and J genes are TRBV28 and TRBJ1-2; 8 nucleotides agree with TRBD1. Per the germline V gene, CDR1 is MDHEN and CDR2 is SYDVKM. The J segment lost 8 bases and the V segment lost 2 bases, leaving 1 base of the junction unmatched. This CDR3 has 12 amino acids. For the CDR3, the DNA is TGTGCCAGCAGTTTAACAGGGGGAGGCTACACCTTC. Translated: CASSLTGGGYTF.

This chain uses TRBV7-9 with TRBJ1-4; perhaps TRBD1 as D (5 bases). Between the trimmed V and J ends, which lost 5 bases and 7 bases, there was a span of 20 bases. The CDR3 consists of 16 residues. The V gene's germline CDR1 is SEHNR and CDR2 FQNEAQ (reference sequence). The CDR3 DNA is TGTGCCAGCAGCCCAGGGCCAAAAGGCTCCGGTGAAAAACTGTTTTTT. It specifies CASSPGPKGSGEKLFF. The full variable domain, rest sourced from reference TRBV7-9 and TRBJ1-4, is DTGVSQNPRHKITKRGQNVTFRCDPISEHNRLYWYRQTLGQGPEFLTYFQNEAQLEKSRLLSDRFSAERPKGSFSTLEIQRTEQGDSAMYLCASSPGPKGSGEKLFFGSGTQLSVL.

The rearrangement joins TRBV18 to TRBJ1-5; 9 nucleotides agree with TRBD1. V gave up 6 bases and J gave up 5 bases; unmatched junction bases: 8. The CDR3 totals 15 residues. Germline values: CDR1 KGHSH, CDR2 LQKENI. The CDR3: CASSGTGGRDQPQHF. The CDR3 DNA is TGTGCCAGCTCCGGAACAGGGGGCAGGGATCAGCCCCAGCATTTT.

With respect to this clone: Different DNA sequences within this sample yield the same CDR3. The V and J genes are TRBV7-7 and TRBJ2-2; no clear D gene. Germline CDR1 and CDR2: SSHAT and FNYEAQ (reference sequence). The V gene lost 3 bases and the J gene lost 4 bases, with 3 bases spanning the gap. This CDR3 has 12 residues. This CDR3 reads CASSLGTGELFF. CDR3 bases: TGTGCCAGCAGCTTGGGCACCGGGGAGCTGTTTTTT.

The CDR3 loop is CASGGLRANYGYTF. The CDR3 bases are TGTGCCAGCGGGGGCTTAAGGGCCAACTATGGCTACACCTTC. V and J are TRBV28 and TRBJ1-2; possibly TRBD1 for D (6 bases). Trimming cost V 8 bases and J 2 bases, with 15 bases left between them. CDR3 size: 14 residues. Germline values: CDR1 MDHEN, CDR2 SYDVKM.

The CDR3, as DNA: TGTGCCAGCTTTGCTAGCGGCCCCCCGGGCACAGATACGCAGTATTTT. It translates to CASFASGPPGTDTQYF. The chain carries TRBV2 and TRBJ2-3, with 7 bases identical to TRBD2. This CDR3 region has 16 residues. The V segment lost 8 bases and the J segment 1 base; nucleotides outside the gene matches: 12. Germline CDR1 and CDR2: SNHLY and FYNNEI.

Comment on this clone: Distinct nucleotide sequences in the sample also encode this CDR3. The chain employs TRBV7-2 and TRBJ2-7, with unresolved D. This CDR3 is 13 amino acids long. V was shortened by 3 bases and J by 2 bases, with 8 bases between the two germline ends. Germline values: CDR1 SGHTA, CDR2 FQGNSA. Here the CDR3 reads CASSLGRPYEQYF. The CDR3 coding sequence is TGTGCCAGCAGCTTGGGCAGACCCTACGAGCAGTACTTC.

This chain links TRBV9 with TRBJ2-1; 11 positions match TRBD2. After removal of 0 bases from V and 7 bases from J, the junction contained 3 bases not matched to a gene. Germline V gives CDR1 SGDLS, CDR2 YYNGEE. The CDR3 is 15 residues long. CDR3 DNA sequence: TGTGCCAGCAGCGTAGTTAGCGGGAGGGCTAATGAGCAGTTCTTC. Encoded protein: CASSVVSGRANEQFF.